The 23 T cell receptor beta chains given below trace back to one sample, sequenced in a study of neurological immune-mediated disorders. A single record per CDR3 protein comes from TCRdb applying MiXCR to the 5' RACE reads. The sample gives about 65,000 distinct CDR3 sequences, around 4% of which show up once; around 2.7% is in the top ten. Input material: PBMCs. The receptors originated from a man over 45 with multiple sclerosis.

V is TRBV20-1 and J is TRBJ2-7; TRBD1 is a possible D gene (5 bases). This CDR3 is 12 amino acids long. The V end was cut by 2 bases, the J end by 5 bases, with 10 bases between. Germline V gene lookup returns CDR1 DFQATT and CDR2 SNEGSKA (reference sequence). CDR3 amino acids: CSARQGADEQYF. DNA of the CDR3: TGCAGTGCTAGACAGGGTGCCGACGAGCAGTACTTC.

In this sample, this clonotype turned up many times. The chain recombines TRBV11-2 with TRBJ2-5; TRBD1 matches 9 bases. The CDR3 length is 15 residues. Germline-derived CDR1 and CDR2 are SGHAT and FQNNGV. The V gene end was trimmed by 5 bases and the J gene end by 3 bases; junction bases not matched to a gene: 7. This chain's CDR3 is CASSPPRTGEETQYF. CDR3 DNA sequence: TGTGCCAGCAGCCCCCCACGGACAGGGGAAGAGACCCAGTACTTC.

There are many counts of this clonotype. The chain carries TRBV7-9 and TRBJ2-5; TRBD1 might be the D (6 bases). This CDR3 has 16 amino acids. CDR1 and CDR2 (germline): SEHNR, FQNEAQ (reference sequence). The ends were cut back, 11 bases at V and 3 bases at J, with 25 bases in the middle. CDR3 sequence: CAVWVEPGQKKETQYF. CDR3 nucleotide sequence: TGTGCCGTGTGGGTGGAACCGGGACAAAAAAAAGAGACCCAGTACTTC.

This clonotype was seen repeatedly, ten times or more. The V gene is TRBV5-1, the J gene TRBJ1-2, with a tentative D call TRBD1 (6 bases). Germline loops: CDR1 SGHRS, CDR2 YFSETQ. Trimming removed 4 bases at V and 4 bases at J, with 14 bases between. The CDR3 consists of 14 residues. The DNA for the CDR3 is TGCGCCAGCAGCGTGACACAGGGTGGCTATGGCTACACCTTC. Its translation: CASSVTQGGYGYTF.

This clonotype was found many times. CDR3 DNA: TGTGCCAGCAGCCAAGTAAGCTCCTACAATGAGCAGTTCTTC. Residues: CASSQVSSYNEQFF. The chain recombines TRBV3-1 with TRBJ2-1, with D unclear. Germline CDR1 reads LGHDT; CDR2 reads YNNKEL (reference sequence). The germline V and J ends were trimmed by 1 base and 0 bases, with 4 bases remaining between them. This CDR3 has 14 amino acids.

This rearrangement joins TRBV4-1 to TRBJ2-3; the match to TRBD2 covers 14 bases. The V segment lost 4 bases and the J segment 3 bases; nucleotides outside the gene matches: 9. CDR3 size: 18 residues. Germline assignment: CDR1 MGHRA and CDR2 YSYEKL. In nucleotides, the CDR3 is TGCGCCAGCAGCCCCCGTTGGGGACTAGCGGGGGCTACAGATACGCAGTATTTT. This translates into CASSPRWGLAGATDTQYF.

This clonotype was recorded many times. The chain is built from TRBV14 and TRBJ2-3; unclear D gene. V was shortened by 2 bases and J by 2 bases, with 5 bases between the two germline ends. The CDR3 has 13 amino acids. Germline CDR1 is SGHDN and CDR2 is FVKESK. As DNA, the CDR3 is TGTGCCAGCAGCCAACTTTTCACAGATACGCAGTATTTT. This gives the protein CASSQLFTDTQYF.

In this sample, this clonotype turned up many times. The chain is built from TRBV3-1 and TRBJ2-6; D possibly corresponds to TRBD2 (6 bases). The CDR3 consists of 18 residues. The V end was cut by 4 bases, the J end by 2 bases, with 18 bases between. CDR1 is LGHDT, CDR2 YNNKEL, per germline (reference sequence). CDR3 region: CASSLLGGNPPGANVLTF. The CDR3 DNA reads TGTGCCAGCAGCCTACTGGGAGGCAACCCTCCTGGGGCCAACGTCCTGACTTTC.

This clonotype was seen many times. The J gene is TRBJ1-4, the V gene TRBV5-1, with D uncertain. Germline CDR1 and CDR2: SGHRS and YFSETQ. Trimming shortened V by 0 bases and J by 5 bases, and 5 bases separated the two germline ends. The CDR3 contains 13 residues. The chain's CDR3 is CASSLASNEKLFF. CDR3 nucleotides: TGCGCCAGCAGCTTGGCCTCGAATGAAAAACTGTTTTTT. Full variable domain (remainder filled in from reference TRBV5-1 and TRBJ1-4): KAGVTQTPRYLIKTRGQQVTLSCSPISGHRSVSWYQQTPGQGLQFLFEYFSETQRNKGNFPGRFSGRQFSNSRSEMNVSTLELGDSALYLCASSLASNEKLFFGSGTQLSVL.

At least ten counts were recorded for this clonotype. The CDR3 region is CASSEGHQGVGYTF. CDR3 nucleotides: TGCGCCAGCAGTGAAGGGCACCAAGGGGTGGGCTACACCTTC. The gene calls are TRBV10-2 and TRBJ1-2, with D possibly matching TRBD1 (5 bases). Germline V gene data show CDR1 as WSHSY and CDR2 as SAAADI. The length of the CDR3 is 14 residues. The germline V and J ends were trimmed by 3 bases and 8 bases, with 16 bases remaining between them.

The J gene is TRBJ2-7, the V gene TRBV7-9, with TRBD1 identical over 8 bases. V gave up 5 bases and J gave up 1 base; unmatched junction bases: 7. There are 15 residues in the CDR3. The germline gives CDR1 SEHNR, CDR2 FQNEAQ (reference sequence). CDR3 sequence: CASSPRTGFSYEQYV. CDR3 coding DNA: TGTGCCAGCAGCCCAAGGACAGGGTTTTCCTACGAGCAGTACGTC.

Many counts were recorded for this clonotype. The chain uses TRBV3-1 and TRBJ2-2; D possibly corresponds to TRBD2 (6 bases). The CDR3 consists of 19 residues. Germline CDR1 and CDR2: LGHDT and YNNKEL (reference sequence). V lost 0 bases, J lost 0 bases, and 17 bases lay in between. The CDR3 region is CASSQESGRGNSNTGELFF. The CDR3 DNA is TGTGCCAGCAGCCAAGAGTCAGGGCGGGGAAACTCGAACACCGGGGAGCTGTTTTTT.

In this sample, this clonotype turned up many times. V and J are TRBV15 and TRBJ1-3, with D hard to call. This CDR3 has 14 residues. Germline V gene data show CDR1 as LNHNV and CDR2 as YYDKDF (reference sequence). V gave up 1 base and J gave up 3 bases, with 7 bases separating them. The CDR3 protein is CATSRGRGGNTIYF. The CDR3 DNA sequence: TGTGCCACCAGCAGAGGCAGAGGTGGAAACACCATATATTTT.

In regard to this clonotype: The germline gene is not matched at one end of the junction; a read error may be the cause. The chain links TRBV6-5 to TRBJ1-6; D is perhaps TRBD1 (5 bases). Germline V gives CDR1 MNHEY, CDR2 SVGAGI. The CDR3 loop spans 15 amino acids. In DNA form, the CDR3 reads TGTGCCAGCAGTTACTCCGGAGGGGTGGGTTCACCCCTCAACTTT. Translation: CASSYSGGVGSPLNF.

This clonotype showed up many times. The V gene is TRBV20-1, the J gene TRBJ2-7; maybe TRBD1 (6 bases). The CDR3 is 15 amino acids. The V end was cut by 0 bases, the J end by 1 base, with 13 bases between. Germline values: CDR1 DFQATT, CDR2 SNEGSKA (reference sequence). DNA of the CDR3: TGCAGTGCTAGAGACGCAGGACAGATATCCTACGAGCAGTACGTC. Amino acid sequence: CSARDAGQISYEQYV.

Ten or more counts support this clonotype. V gene TRBV5-1 combines with J gene TRBJ2-3; 11 nucleotides align to TRBD2. The V gene's germline CDR1 is SGHRS and CDR2 YFSETQ. This CDR3 region has 17 residues. The V gene end was trimmed by 6 bases and the J gene end by 2 bases; junction bases not matched to a gene: 11. The CDR3 bases are TGCGCCAGCACCCGATCGACTAGCGGGGACAACACAGATACGCAGTATTTT. Its protein is CASTRSTSGDNTDTQYF.

This clonotype was observed at least ten times. The chain employs TRBV24-1 and TRBJ1-1, with D perhaps TRBD1 (5 bases). The V gene's germline CDR1 is KGHDR and CDR2 SFDVKD. V lost 4 bases, J lost 3 bases, and 11 bases lay in between. The CDR3 has 14 residues. The CDR3 nucleotides are TGTGCCACCAGTGAGGGGGGGTGGGACACTGAAGCTTTCTTT. It yields the protein CATSEGGWDTEAFF.

Note on this clonotype: A much larger clone lies a single base off, so this may be a read error. This chain links TRBV6-2 or TRBV6-3 with TRBJ2-7, with D possibly being TRBD1 (5 bases). CDR1 is MNHEY and CDR2 is SVGEGT in the germline V gene. This CDR3 is built from 13 residues. CDR3 amino acids: CASSSRVTYEQNV. For the CDR3, the DNA is TGTGCCAGCAGTTCCAGGGTCACCTACGAGCAGAACGTC.

As to this clonotype: A read error may account for a junction end that differs from germline. This chain connects TRBV5-1 to TRBJ1-5, with D possibly matching TRBD1 (5 bases). Germline values: CDR1 SGHRS, CDR2 YFSETQ. There are 18 residues in the CDR3. The CDR3 coding sequence is TGCGCCAGCAGCGGGGTAAGGGACGAGCTCCCCAGCAATCAGCCCCAGAATTTT. Translation gives CASSGVRDELPSNQPQNF.

The CDR3 spells CASGQTIDTQYF. In DNA, the CDR3 is TGTGCCAGCGGACAGACCATAGATACGCAGTATTTT. V gene TRBV28 combines with J gene TRBJ2-3; tentative D call: TRBD1 (6 bases). The germline V gene encodes CDR1 MDHEN and CDR2 SYDVKM. V was shortened by 8 bases and J by 5 bases, with 11 bases between the two germline ends. The CDR3 spans 12 residues.

The table lists this clonotype with many counts. This sequence joins TRBV3-1 and TRBJ1-2, with D possibly being TRBD1 (5 bases). Germline CDR1 reads LGHDT; CDR2 reads YNNKEL (reference sequence). With 2 bases removed from V and 4 bases from J, the gap between germline ends came to 11 bases. CDR3 length equals 14 residues. The CDR3 protein is CASSQRVGGYGYTF. The CDR3 nucleotides are TGTGCCAGCAGCCAACGTGTGGGGGGCTATGGCTACACCTTC.

The chain recombines TRBV30 with TRBJ2-4; D is ambiguous. The V end was cut by 0 bases, the J end by 7 bases, with 4 bases between. Germline assignment: CDR1 GTSNPN and CDR2 SVGIG (reference sequence). The CDR3 has 11 residues. CDR3 loop: CAWSVRNIQYF. Written as DNA, the CDR3 is TGTGCCTGGAGTGTACGGAACATTCAGTACTTC.

This clonotype was seen repeatedly, ten times or more. The chain joins TRBV12-3 or TRBV12-4 to TRBJ2-2; 8 nucleotides agree with TRBD2. The length of the CDR3 is 17 residues. Trimming removed 6 bases from V and 5 bases from J; junction bases left unmatched: 14. This CDR3 is CASRVTTGGPRTGELFF. CDR3 DNA sequence: TGTGCCAGCAGAGTGACTACGGGGGGGCCGCGTACCGGGGAGCTGTTTTTT.